This T cell receptor beta chain was observed in a study of PD-1 blockade in classical Hodgkin lymphoma. Overall study results and limits: By C4D1, CD4+ diversity increased significantly, especially in complete responders. After ASCT, patients who started nivolumab under 1 year later were excluded.

As for this clone: Its antigen is currently unknown.

The data were produced by immunoSEQ multiplex PCR, yet TCRdb's version contains in-frame clones alone and is incomplete. The sample lists over 7,000 clones; 60% to 85% were seen once. There was relapse after autologous stem cell transplantation in every patient, and there was variation in brentuximab vedotin exposure. Germline CDR1 reads SGHVS; CDR2 reads FQNEAQ. The CDR3 totals 18 residues. The V segment lost 0 bases and the J segment 3 bases; nucleotides outside the gene matches: 7. The sequencing used peripheral blood mononuclear cells (PBMCs), collected before the second cycle of nivolumab. The TCR was taken from a human donor with classical Hodgkin lymphoma. The chain carries TRBV7-8 and TRBJ2-3; 12 bases are a match to TRBD2. The CDR3 DNA reads TGTGCCAGCAGCTTAGCGGCTAGCGGGGGGGCGATTACAGATACGCAGTATTTT. It translates to CASSLAASGGAITDTQYF.